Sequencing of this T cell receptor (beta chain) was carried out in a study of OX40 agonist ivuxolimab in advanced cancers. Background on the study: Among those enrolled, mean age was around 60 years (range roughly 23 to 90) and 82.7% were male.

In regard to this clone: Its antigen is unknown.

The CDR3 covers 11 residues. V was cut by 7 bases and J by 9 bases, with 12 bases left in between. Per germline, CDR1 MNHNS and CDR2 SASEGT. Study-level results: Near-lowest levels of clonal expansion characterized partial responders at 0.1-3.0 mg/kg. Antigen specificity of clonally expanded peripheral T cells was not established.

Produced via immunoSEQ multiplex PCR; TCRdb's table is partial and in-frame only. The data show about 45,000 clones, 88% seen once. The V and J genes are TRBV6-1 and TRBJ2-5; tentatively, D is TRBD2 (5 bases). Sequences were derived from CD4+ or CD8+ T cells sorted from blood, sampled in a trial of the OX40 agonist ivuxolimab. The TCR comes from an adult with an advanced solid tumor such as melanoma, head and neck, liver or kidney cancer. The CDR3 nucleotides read TGTGCCAGCAACGGCGCGAGGGCCCAGTACTTC. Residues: CASNGARAQYF.